The 3 T cell receptor beta chains listed next were all sequenced from one sample in a study of beta chain features in type 1 diabetes. The study reverse transcribed the entire isolated RNA, so it sequenced expressed TCRB transcripts. Repertoires were generated with immunoSEQ multiplex PCR, while TCRdb's copy carries only in-frame clones and drops some. Of about 180,000 clones in the sample, approximately 13% were seen once. The sequenced sample consisted of central memory CD4+ T cells from blood. Receptor source: a young woman in good health.

The CDR3 sequence: CASSVAGEGFYTEAFF. Written as DNA, the CDR3 is TGTGCCAGCAGTGTGGCAGGGGAAGGGTTTTACACTGAAGCTTTCTTT. This rearrangement joins TRBV25-1 to TRBJ1-1; possibly TRBD1 for D (6 bases). This CDR3 is 16 amino acids long. CDR1 and CDR2 (germline): MGHDK, SYGVNS. The V and J ends lost 4 bases and 3 bases respectively, with 18 bases between them.

This clone was seen a handful of times. The chain links TRBV6-5 to TRBJ2-2; D gene ambiguous. The CDR3 contains 14 residues. Trimming removed 5 bases at V and 5 bases at J, with 12 bases between. Germline-derived CDR1 and CDR2 are MNHEY and SVGAGI. CDR3 nucleotide sequence: TGTGCCAGCAGTGTCGACTGGAAAACCGGGGAGCTGTTTTTT. Its translation: CASSVDWKTGELFF.

V and J are TRBV6-5 and TRBJ1-2; TRBD1 matches at 9 bases. Unmatched junction bases numbered 5, after V lost 2 bases and J lost 4 bases. Germline CDR1 MNHEY, CDR2 SVGAGI. The CDR3 is 15 amino acids. The CDR3 spells CASSYRGQGFYGYTF. As DNA, the CDR3 is TGTGCCAGCAGTTACAGGGGACAGGGATTCTATGGCTACACCTTC.